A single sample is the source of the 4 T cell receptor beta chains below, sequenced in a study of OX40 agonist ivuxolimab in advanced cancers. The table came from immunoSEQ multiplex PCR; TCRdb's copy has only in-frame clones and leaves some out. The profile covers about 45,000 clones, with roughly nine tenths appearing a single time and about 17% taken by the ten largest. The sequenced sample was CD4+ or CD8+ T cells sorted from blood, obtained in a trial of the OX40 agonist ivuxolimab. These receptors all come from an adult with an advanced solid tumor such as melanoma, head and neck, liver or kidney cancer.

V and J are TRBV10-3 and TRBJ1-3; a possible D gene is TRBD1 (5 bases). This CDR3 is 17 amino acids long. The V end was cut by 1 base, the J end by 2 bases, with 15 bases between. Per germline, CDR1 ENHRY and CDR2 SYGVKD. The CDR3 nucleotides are TGTGCCATCAGTGAGTGGAAGGGGCAGGGCCCTGGAAACACCATATATTTT. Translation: CAISEWKGQGPGNTIYF.

In DNA, the CDR3 is TGTGCCAGCAGCGTAGACCCGGGCTTCAACAATGAGCAGTTCTTC. It yields the protein CASSVDPGFNNEQFF. This chain connects TRBV9 to TRBJ2-1; D unresolved. From germline, CDR1 is SGDLS and CDR2 YYNGEE. The CDR3 length is 15 residues. V was clipped by 0 bases and J by 5 bases, with 12 bases between them.

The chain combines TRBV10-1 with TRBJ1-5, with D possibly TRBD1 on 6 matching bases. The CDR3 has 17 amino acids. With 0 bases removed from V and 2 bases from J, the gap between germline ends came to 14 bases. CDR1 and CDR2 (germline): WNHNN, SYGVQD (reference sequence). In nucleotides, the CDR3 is TGCGCCAGCAGTGAGTCCATGACGGGACACGGCAATCAGCCCCAGCATTTT. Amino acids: CASSESMTGHGNQPQHF.

As DNA, the CDR3 is TGTGCCAGCAGTCCCCCCGACACGGCGAACACTGAAGCTTTCTTT. Translation: CASSPPDTANTEAFF. This chain links TRBV27 with TRBJ1-1, with D uncertain. The CDR3 covers 15 residues. The ends were cut back, 5 bases at V and 1 base at J, with 14 bases in the middle. From germline, CDR1 is MNHEY and CDR2 SMNVEV (reference sequence).